This T cell receptor beta chain was sequenced in a study of shared clonotypes between healthy human individuals. Study at large: CD4 naive and memory got three plates each, CD8 naive two, CD8 memory one. Study results and limitations: The low donor count limited represented genetic and exposure-history diversity. Naive CD4 clonotypes were shared across a few donors at about 5%.

A word on this clone: Its specificity is unknown.

Profiling relied on immunoSEQ multiplex PCR, and the TCRdb table lists in-frame clones only, not all of them. The sample has around 990,000 clones, around 77% seen once; the top ten hold 0.7% to 0.95%. V was cut by 4 bases and J by 10 bases, with 16 bases left in between. Per the germline V gene, CDR1 is LNHNV and CDR2 is YYDKDF (reference sequence). CDR3 length equals 13 residues. This sequence was found in a man younger than 35 in good health. Some clones in this sample may be carry-over from other donors' samples. What was sequenced was memory CD4+ T cells from PBMCs. As to subset: CD45RA-negative fraction. The chain links TRBV15 to TRBJ1-1, with D tentatively TRBD1 (6 bases). CDR3 DNA sequence: TGTGCCACCAGCAACCGAAACAGGGTAGGAGCTTTCTTT. Translating gives CATSNRNRVGAFF.